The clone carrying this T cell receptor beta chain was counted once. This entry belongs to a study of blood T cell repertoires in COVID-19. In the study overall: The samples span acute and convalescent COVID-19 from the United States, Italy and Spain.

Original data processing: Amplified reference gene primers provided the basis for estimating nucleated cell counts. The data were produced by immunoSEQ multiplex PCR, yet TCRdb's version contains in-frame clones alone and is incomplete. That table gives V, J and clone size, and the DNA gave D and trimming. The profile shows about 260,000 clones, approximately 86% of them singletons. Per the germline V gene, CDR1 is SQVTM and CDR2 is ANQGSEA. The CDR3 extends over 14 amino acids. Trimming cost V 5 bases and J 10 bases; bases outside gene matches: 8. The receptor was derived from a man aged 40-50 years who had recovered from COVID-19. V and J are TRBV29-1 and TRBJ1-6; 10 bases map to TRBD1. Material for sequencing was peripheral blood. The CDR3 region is CSVKKTGGRSPLHF. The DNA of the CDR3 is TGCAGCGTTAAAAAGACAGGGGGCCGGTCACCCCTCCACTTT.